This T cell receptor (beta chain) emerged from a study of regulatory T cells in long-lasting Graves disease. Investigators prepared the TCR beta libraries by applying iRepertoire HTBI primers and Arm-PCR of CDR3 regions. Each CDR3 protein gets one entry after TCRdb re-called the multiplex PCR reads with MiXCR. The data show 500,000 to 700,000 distinct CDR3 sequences, less than 20% seen once. As to time point: newly diagnosed GD, antithyroid drugs for less than 3 months. There was RNA extracted from PBMCs, and the TCR library was made from it. Trimming left V 10 bases short and J 7 bases short, with 16 bases between. The CDR3 totals 13 residues. Germline loops: CDR1 SNHLY, CDR2 FYNNEI. This clonotype was seen at least ten times. These data were also reused for a study on T cells in Graves' hyperthyroidism and ophthalmopathy.

The genes are TRBV2 and TRBJ2-2; D gene uncertain. Sample: peripheral blood mononuclear cells (PBMCs), taken at new diagnosis, from a patient treated with antithyroid drugs. This receptor was obtained from a woman between 25 and 40 years old with Graves disease. CDR3 sequence reads: CATSSEGGGELFF. The CDR3 DNA is TGTGCCACGTCTTCTGAAGGCGGCGGGGAGCTGTTTTTT.